There are many counts of the clone carrying this T cell receptor (beta chain). This sample is part of a study of molecular identifiers for immune sequencing clone quantification. TCRdb analysed the PCR reads with MiXCR anew, one entry per CDR3 protein. The sample shows more than 450,000 distinct CDR3 sequences, roughly 25% of them seen only once. This CDR3 region has 15 residues. Germline loops: CDR1 SQVTM, CDR2 ANQGSEA. Trimming cost V 5 bases and J 1 base; bases outside gene matches: 9. This sequence joins TRBV29-1 and TRBJ2-3; 7 positions agree with TRBD2. The sequence was collected from a human donor in good health. Some libraries in this study had Jurkat cell RNA spiked in. The sample consisted of naive CD8+ T cells from blood, with Jurkat cell RNA spiked in. Subset specified: FACS-sorted CD8+CD4-CCR7+CD45RA+ naive T cells. In DNA, the CDR3 is TGCAGCGTTATCCCTCGCGGGAGTGGCACAGATACGCAGTATTTT. This codes for CSVIPRGSGTDTQYF.